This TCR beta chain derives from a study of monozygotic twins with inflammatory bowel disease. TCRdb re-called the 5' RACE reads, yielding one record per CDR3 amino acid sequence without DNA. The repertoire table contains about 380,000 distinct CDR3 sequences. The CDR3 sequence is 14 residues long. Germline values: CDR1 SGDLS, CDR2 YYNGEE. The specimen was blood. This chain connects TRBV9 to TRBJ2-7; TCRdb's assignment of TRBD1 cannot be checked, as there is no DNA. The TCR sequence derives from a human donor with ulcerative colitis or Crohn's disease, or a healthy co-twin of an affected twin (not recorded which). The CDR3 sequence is CASSVGAGGDEQYF.